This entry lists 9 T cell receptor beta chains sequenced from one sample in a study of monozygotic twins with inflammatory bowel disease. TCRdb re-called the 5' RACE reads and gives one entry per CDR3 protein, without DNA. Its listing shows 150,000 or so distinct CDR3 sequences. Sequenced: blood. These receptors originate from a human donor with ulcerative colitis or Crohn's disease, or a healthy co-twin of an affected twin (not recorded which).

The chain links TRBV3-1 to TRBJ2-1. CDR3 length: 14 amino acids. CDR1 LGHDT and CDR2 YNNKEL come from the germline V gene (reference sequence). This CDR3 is CASSQRGSYNEQFF.

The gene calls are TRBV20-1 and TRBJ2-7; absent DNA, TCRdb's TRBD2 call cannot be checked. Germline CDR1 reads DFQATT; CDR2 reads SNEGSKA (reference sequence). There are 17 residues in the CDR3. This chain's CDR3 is CSARIPGLAGGVYEQYF.

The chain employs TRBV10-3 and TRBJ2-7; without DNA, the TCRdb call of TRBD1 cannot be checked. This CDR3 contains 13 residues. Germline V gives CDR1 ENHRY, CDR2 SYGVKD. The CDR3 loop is CAISESPLEEQYF.

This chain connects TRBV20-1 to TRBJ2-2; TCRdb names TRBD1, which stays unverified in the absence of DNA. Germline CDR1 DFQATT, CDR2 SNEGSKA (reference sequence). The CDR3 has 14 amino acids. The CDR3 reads CSARDRRGSGELFF.

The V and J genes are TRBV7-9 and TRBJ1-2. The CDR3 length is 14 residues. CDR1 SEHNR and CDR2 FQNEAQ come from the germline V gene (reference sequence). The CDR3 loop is CASSLEPATYGYTF.

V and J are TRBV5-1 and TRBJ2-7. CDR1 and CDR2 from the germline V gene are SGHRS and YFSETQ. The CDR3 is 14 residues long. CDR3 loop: CASSLAYDRMEQYF.

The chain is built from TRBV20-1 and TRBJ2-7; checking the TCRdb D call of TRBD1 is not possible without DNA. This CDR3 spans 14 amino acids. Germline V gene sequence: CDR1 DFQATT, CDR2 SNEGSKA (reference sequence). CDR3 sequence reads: CSATGTRTAYEQYF.

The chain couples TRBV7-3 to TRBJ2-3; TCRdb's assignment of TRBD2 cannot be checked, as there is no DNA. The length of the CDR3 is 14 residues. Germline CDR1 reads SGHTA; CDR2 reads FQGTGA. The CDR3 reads CASSLRASTDTQYF.

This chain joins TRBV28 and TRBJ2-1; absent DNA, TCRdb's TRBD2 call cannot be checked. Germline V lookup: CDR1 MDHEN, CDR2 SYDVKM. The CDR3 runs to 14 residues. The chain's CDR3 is CASITSGYHNEQFF. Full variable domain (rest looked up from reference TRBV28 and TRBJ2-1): DVKVTQSSRYLVKRTGEKVFLECVQDMDHENMFWYRQDPGLGLRLIYFSYDVKMKEKGDIPEGYSVSREKKERFSLILESASTNQTSMYLCASITSGYHNEQFFGPGTRLTVL.